Listed below are T cell receptor beta chains from one sample, sequenced in a study of blood T cell repertoires in COVID-19. The method was immunoSEQ multiplex PCR; TCRdb's version includes in-frame clones alone and lacks a portion of them. The repertoire consists of about 76,000 clones, with around 88% occurring once and the leading ten covering roughly 8%. The sample consisted of peripheral blood. These receptors were obtained from a man aged 25 to 40 with acute or convalescent COVID-19. Each CDR3 is given with its conserved first and last residue. Fields, in order: D gene, V gene, J gene, clone size, CDR3 protein, CDR3 DNA. The D gene is left open where the match is weak. Some rows have no size entry. The others give once, few or many, or a class for an expanded clone.

D gene: -; V gene: TRBV11-2; J gene: TRBJ2-2; clone size: -; CDR3 protein: CASSLSPGELFF; CDR3 DNA: TGTGCCAGCAGCTTGTCTCCCGGGGAGCTGTTTTTT
D gene: TRBD2; V gene: TRBV19; J gene: TRBJ2-7; clone size: -; CDR3 protein: CASSSSAGRADEQYF; CDR3 DNA: TGTGCCAGTAGTTCCTCCGCCGGGAGGGCCGACGAGCAGTACTTC
D gene: TRBD1; V gene: TRBV5-1; J gene: TRBJ2-7; clone size: once; CDR3 protein: CASSAGQGHEQYF; CDR3 DNA: TGCGCCAGCAGCGCGGGACAGGGCCACGAGCAGTACTTC
D gene: -; V gene: TRBV24-1; J gene: TRBJ2-3; clone size: -; CDR3 protein: CATSDFRLSTDTQYF; CDR3 DNA: TGTGCCACCAGTGATTTCCGACTCAGCACAGATACGCAGTATTTT
D gene: -; V gene: TRBV15; J gene: TRBJ1-2; clone size: -; CDR3 protein: CATSREQGLGYTF; CDR3 DNA: TGTGCCACCAGCAGAGAGCAGGGTCTGGGCTACACCTTC
D gene: -; V gene: TRBV25-1; J gene: TRBJ2-1; clone size: -; CDR3 protein: CASSAGNEQFF; CDR3 DNA: TGTGCCAGCAGTGCGGGGAATGAGCAGTTCTTC
D gene: -; V gene: TRBV18; J gene: TRBJ2-7; clone size: few; CDR3 protein: CASSHLDKNEQYF; CDR3 DNA: TGTGCCAGCTCACACTTAGACAAGAACGAGCAGTACTTC
D gene: -; V gene: TRBV7-2; J gene: TRBJ2-3; clone size: -; CDR3 protein: CASSLITGVDNKNTQYF; CDR3 DNA: TGTGCCAGCAGCTTAATAACAGGTGTAGATAATAAGAATACGCAGTATTTT
D gene: -; V gene: TRBV5-4; J gene: TRBJ2-5; clone size: -; CDR3 protein: CASSLGVRDSGRETQYF; CDR3 DNA: TGTGCCAGCAGCTTGGGAGTCAGGGACTCCGGGCGAGAGACCCAGTACTTC
D gene: -; V gene: TRBV15; J gene: TRBJ2-5; clone size: -; CDR3 protein: CATSSTRAQETQYF; CDR3 DNA: TGTGCCACCAGCAGTACGAGGGCCCAAGAGACCCAGTACTTC
D gene: -; V gene: TRBV11-2; J gene: TRBJ2-7; clone size: -; CDR3 protein: CASSLGHSSYEQYF; CDR3 DNA: TGTGCCAGCAGCTTAGGGCACAGCTCCTACGAGCAGTACTTC
D gene: -; V gene: TRBV2; J gene: TRBJ2-7; clone size: -; CDR3 protein: CASSSRPSAYEQYF; CDR3 DNA: TGTGCCAGCAGTTCAAGGCCCAGCGCCTACGAGCAGTACTTC
D gene: TRBD2; V gene: TRBV30; J gene: TRBJ2-4; clone size: -; CDR3 protein: CAWNIGRPPNIQYF; CDR3 DNA: TGTGCCTGGAATATCGGGAGGCCCCCAAACATTCAGTACTTC
D gene: TRBD2; V gene: TRBV10-3; J gene: TRBJ2-1; clone size: -; CDR3 protein: CAISPGTSGSQVSDEQFF; CDR3 DNA: TGTGCCATCAGTCCCGGGACTAGCGGGAGTCAGGTTAGCGATGAGCAGTTCTTC
D gene: TRBD1; V gene: TRBV11-2; J gene: TRBJ1-5; clone size: -; CDR3 protein: CASSPTGERNQPQHF; CDR3 DNA: TGTGCCAGCAGCCCCACAGGGGAGAGGAATCAGCCCCAGCATTTT
D gene: -; V gene: TRBV15; J gene: TRBJ1-2; clone size: -; CDR3 protein: CATSLPTNYGYTF; CDR3 DNA: TGTGCCACCAGCCTACCCACCAACTATGGCTACACCTTC
D gene: TRBD2; V gene: TRBV6-4; J gene: TRBJ2-2; clone size: -; CDR3 protein: CASRIAGVNTGELFF; CDR3 DNA: TGTGCCAGCCGGATAGCGGGGGTGAACACCGGGGAGCTGTTTTTT
D gene: -; V gene: TRBV29-1; J gene: TRBJ1-2; clone size: -; CDR3 protein: CSVEDRVDYGYTF; CDR3 DNA: TGCAGCGTTGAAGACAGGGTGGACTATGGCTACACCTTC
D gene: TRBD2; V gene: TRBV30; J gene: TRBJ2-2; clone size: -; CDR3 protein: CAWRRPGLAGANTGELFF; CDR3 DNA: TGTGCCTGGAGGAGACCGGGACTAGCGGGGGCGAACACCGGGGAGCTGTTTTTT
D gene: -; V gene: TRBV3-1/TRBV3-2; J gene: TRBJ1-1; clone size: -; CDR3 protein: CASSPSGLRGEAFF; CDR3 DNA: TGTGCCAGCAGCCCCAGTGGGCTCCGAGGGGAAGCTTTCTTT
D gene: TRBD1; V gene: TRBV5-1; J gene: TRBJ2-7; clone size: -; CDR3 protein: CASSFEFTGGYEQYF; CDR3 DNA: TGCGCCAGCAGCTTCGAATTTACAGGGGGCTACGAGCAGTACTTC
D gene: TRBD1; V gene: TRBV6-5; J gene: TRBJ1-2; clone size: few; CDR3 protein: CASRPLQGDYGYTF; CDR3 DNA: TGTGCCAGCAGACCCTTACAGGGGGACTATGGCTACACCTTC
D gene: TRBD1; V gene: TRBV28; J gene: TRBJ2-7; clone size: once; CDR3 protein: CASSTPGQIYEQYF; CDR3 DNA: TGTGCCAGCAGCACTCCGGGACAGATCTACGAGCAGTACTTC
D gene: TRBD1; V gene: TRBV3-1/TRBV3-2; J gene: TRBJ1-6; clone size: -; CDR3 protein: CASSQPGQGASPLHF; CDR3 DNA: TGTGCCAGCAGCCAACCGGGACAGGGGGCTTCACCCCTCCACTTT
D gene: TRBD2; V gene: TRBV4-1; J gene: TRBJ2-7; clone size: few; CDR3 protein: CASSPTSGSFYEQYF; CDR3 DNA: TGCGCCAGCAGCCCAACTAGCGGGTCGTTCTACGAGCAGTACTTC
D gene: -; V gene: TRBV18; J gene: TRBJ2-4; clone size: -; CDR3 protein: CASSPVLAKNIQYF; CDR3 DNA: TGTGCCAGCTCACCGGTACTAGCCAAAAACATTCAGTACTTC
D gene: TRBD2; V gene: TRBV5-1; J gene: TRBJ2-7; clone size: -; CDR3 protein: CASSLARTSGFDEQYF; CDR3 DNA: TGCGCCAGCAGCTTGGCCAGGACTAGCGGGTTCGACGAGCAGTACTTC
D gene: TRBD1; V gene: TRBV27; J gene: TRBJ2-7; clone size: -; CDR3 protein: CASSLGTDYEQYF; CDR3 DNA: TGTGCCAGCAGTCTTGGGACAGACTACGAGCAGTACTTC
D gene: -; V gene: TRBV7-8; J gene: TRBJ2-3; clone size: -; CDR3 protein: CASSLAVGPSTDTQYF; CDR3 DNA: TGTGCCAGCAGCTTAGCGGTGGGGCCTAGCACAGATACGCAGTATTTT
D gene: -; V gene: TRBV5-1; J gene: TRBJ2-1; clone size: -; CDR3 protein: CASSFISNDNEQFF; CDR3 DNA: TGCGCCAGCAGCTTCATTAGCAACGACAATGAGCAGTTCTTC
D gene: -; V gene: TRBV27; J gene: TRBJ2-5; clone size: -; CDR3 protein: CASSLFPGEETQYF; CDR3 DNA: TGTGCCAGCAGTTTATTTCCAGGGGAAGAGACCCAGTACTTC
D gene: -; V gene: TRBV5-6; J gene: TRBJ1-3; clone size: -; CDR3 protein: CASSWTASGNTIYF; CDR3 DNA: TGTGCCAGCAGCTGGACAGCCTCTGGAAACACCATATATTTT
D gene: TRBD2; V gene: TRBV28; J gene: TRBJ2-1; clone size: -; CDR3 protein: CASSPGLAVHVEQFF; CDR3 DNA: TGTGCCAGCAGTCCGGGACTAGCGGTTCATGTTGAGCAGTTCTTC
D gene: -; V gene: TRBV6-6; J gene: TRBJ1-4; clone size: once; CDR3 protein: CASSYRAGMDEKLFF; CDR3 DNA: TGTGCCAGCAGTTACCGCGCAGGGATGGATGAAAAACTGTTTTTT
D gene: -; V gene: TRBV7-9; J gene: TRBJ1-1; clone size: -; CDR3 protein: CASSLANRRDTEAFF; CDR3 DNA: TGTGCCAGCAGCTTAGCCAACAGGCGAGACACTGAAGCTTTCTTT
D gene: TRBD1; V gene: TRBV6-5; J gene: TRBJ1-1; clone size: -; CDR3 protein: CASRTGENTEAFF; CDR3 DNA: TGTGCCAGCAGGACAGGGGAGAACACTGAAGCTTTCTTT
D gene: TRBD1; V gene: TRBV28; J gene: TRBJ2-7; clone size: -; CDR3 protein: CASSLPGTGLYEQYF; CDR3 DNA: TGTGCCAGCAGTTTACCCGGGACAGGGCTGTACGAGCAGTACTTC
D gene: TRBD2; V gene: TRBV4-1; J gene: TRBJ2-1; clone size: -; CDR3 protein: CASSPLGGIGSYNEQFF; CDR3 DNA: TGCGCCAGCAGCCCCCTGGGGGGGATCGGATCCTACAATGAGCAGTTCTTC
D gene: -; V gene: TRBV24-1; J gene: TRBJ1-5; clone size: once; CDR3 protein: CATSAGGMGNQPQHF; CDR3 DNA: TGTGCCACCAGTGCCGGAGGCATGGGAAATCAGCCCCAGCATTTT
D gene: -; V gene: TRBV6-5; J gene: TRBJ1-2; clone size: -; CDR3 protein: CASFSSPGYTF; CDR3 DNA: TGTGCCAGCTTTAGCTCTCCTGGCTACACCTTC
D gene: TRBD1; V gene: TRBV19; J gene: TRBJ2-7; clone size: -; CDR3 protein: CASGQGISYEQYF; CDR3 DNA: TGTGCCAGTGGACAGGGGATCTCCTACGAGCAGTACTTC
D gene: -; V gene: TRBV29-1; J gene: TRBJ1-5; clone size: -; CDR3 protein: CSCWGVGQPQHF; CDR3 DNA: TGCAGTTGTTGGGGGGTCGGTCAGCCCCAGCATTTT
D gene: -; V gene: TRBV19; J gene: TRBJ1-6; clone size: -; CDR3 protein: CASSPGGGPGSPLHF; CDR3 DNA: TGTGCCAGTAGTCCCGGAGGCGGCCCTGGTTCACCCCTCCACTTT
D gene: TRBD2; V gene: TRBV28; J gene: TRBJ2-4; clone size: -; CDR3 protein: CASSWWGTSDALAKNIQYF; CDR3 DNA: TGTGCCAGCAGTTGGTGGGGGACTAGCGATGCTCTAGCCAAAAACATTCAGTACTTC
D gene: -; V gene: TRBV2; J gene: TRBJ2-1; clone size: -; CDR3 protein: CASSGTYEQFF; CDR3 DNA: TGTGCCAGCAGTGGGACATATGAGCAGTTCTTC
D gene: TRBD1; V gene: TRBV9; J gene: TRBJ2-2; clone size: once; CDR3 protein: CASSPRTGNTGELFF; CDR3 DNA: TGTGCCAGCAGCCCCCGGACAGGGAACACCGGGGAGCTGTTTTTT
D gene: TRBD1; V gene: TRBV6-5; J gene: TRBJ2-7; clone size: few; CDR3 protein: CASMDRVNEQYF; CDR3 DNA: TGTGCCAGCATGGACAGGGTGAACGAGCAGTACTTC
D gene: -; V gene: TRBV6-5; J gene: TRBJ1-5; clone size: -; CDR3 protein: CASSYDRTQPQHF; CDR3 DNA: TGTGCCAGCAGTTACGACAGGACGCAGCCCCAGCATTTT
D gene: TRBD2; V gene: TRBV10-1; J gene: TRBJ2-2; clone size: -; CDR3 protein: CASSASGLGTGELFF; CDR3 DNA: TGCGCCAGCAGTGCTAGCGGGCTGGGCACCGGGGAGCTGTTTTTT
D gene: -; V gene: TRBV2; J gene: TRBJ1-5; clone size: -; CDR3 protein: CASSRDQPQHF; CDR3 DNA: TGTGCCAGCTCCAGGGATCAGCCCCAGCATTTT
D gene: -; V gene: TRBV10-3; J gene: TRBJ2-7; clone size: -; CDR3 protein: CAISVGDEQYF; CDR3 DNA: TGTGCCATCAGTGTAGGAGACGAGCAGTACTTC
D gene: -; V gene: TRBV5-4; J gene: TRBJ2-6; clone size: -; CDR3 protein: CASSPGQFGANVLTF; CDR3 DNA: TGTGCCAGCAGCCCCGGACAGTTCGGGGCCAACGTCCTGACTTTC